The rows below give T cell receptor beta chains drawn from one sample of a study of regulatory T cells in long-lasting Graves disease. In TCRdb, the multiplex PCR reads were re-called with MiXCR into one record per CDR3 protein. Of more than 400,000 distinct CDR3 sequences listed, over 15% are singletons. The same data also went into a second study, on T cells in Graves' hyperthyroidism and ophthalmopathy.

This specimen consisted of peripheral blood mononuclear cells (PBMCs), obtained at new diagnosis, from a patient treated with antithyroid drugs. The receptor set was obtained from a woman in her twenties or thirties with Graves disease. Each CDR3 is given with its conserved first and last residue. D genes are given only for firm matches. The listing skips clone size in some rows; elsewhere it reads once, few, many or a size class.

v_gene: TRBV9; d_gene: .; len: 16; j_gene: TRBJ2-1; abundance: few; CDR3aa: CASSVGLLLINNEQFF; CDR3nt: TGTGCCAGCAGCGTCGGACTCCTCCTAATAAACAATGAGCAGTTCTTC
v_gene: TRBV18; d_gene: .; len: 13; j_gene: TRBJ2-3; abundance: many; CDR3aa: CASSPGGPDTQYF; CDR3nt: TGTGCCAGCTCACCAGGAGGCCCAGATACGCAGTATTTT
v_gene: TRBV3-1; d_gene: .; len: 11; j_gene: TRBJ1-6; abundance: many; CDR3aa: CASSSNSPLHF; CDR3nt: TGTGCCAGCTCGAGTAATTCACCCCTCCACTTT
v_gene: TRBV4-1; d_gene: .; len: 15; j_gene: TRBJ1-5; abundance: few; CDR3aa: CASSQRVGLRQPQHF; CDR3nt: TGCGCCAGCAGCCAAAGGGTAGGGCTCCGTCAGCCCCAGCATTTT
v_gene: TRBV19; d_gene: .; len: 16; j_gene: TRBJ2-2; abundance: few; CDR3aa: CASRTLAGQKTGELFF; CDR3nt: TGTGCCAGTAGAACTCTGGCAGGGCAAAAAACCGGGGAGCTGTTTTTT
v_gene: TRBV28; d_gene: .; len: 15; j_gene: TRBJ2-5; abundance: many; CDR3aa: CASSLTAGDQETQYF; CDR3nt: TGTGCCAGCAGTTTAACTGCAGGGGATCAAGAGACCCAGTACTTC
v_gene: TRBV11-2; d_gene: TRBD2; len: 15; j_gene: TRBJ2-1; abundance: many; CDR3aa: CASSRGLAGEGEQFF; CDR3nt: TGTGCCAGCAGCCGGGGACTAGCGGGAGAAGGTGAGCAGTTCTTC
v_gene: TRBV14; d_gene: .; len: 16; j_gene: TRBJ2-1; abundance: few; CDR3aa: CASSQLGDLHTNEQFF; CDR3nt: TGTGCCAGCAGCCAACTAGGGGACTTACACACGAATGAGCAGTTCTTC
v_gene: TRBV10-1; d_gene: TRBD2; len: 16; j_gene: TRBJ2-1; abundance: few; CDR3aa: CASGPIPAGGPHGQFF; CDR3nt: TGCGCCAGCGGCCCCATTCCGGCGGGAGGGCCCCATGGGCAGTTCTTC
v_gene: TRBV7-9; d_gene: .; len: 15; j_gene: TRBJ1-2; abundance: few; CDR3aa: CASSLPPTGLYGYTF; CDR3nt: TGTGCCAGCAGCTTACCCCCAACAGGTCTCTATGGCTACACCTTC
v_gene: TRBV6-5; d_gene: .; len: 14; j_gene: TRBJ2-7; abundance: many; CDR3aa: CASSYSGRAYEQYF; CDR3nt: TGTGCCAGCAGTTACTCGGGACGAGCCTACGAGCAGTACTTC
v_gene: TRBV11-2; d_gene: .; len: 16; j_gene: TRBJ1-1; abundance: .; CDR3aa: CASSLRTDLYRTEAFF; CDR3nt: TGTGCCAGCAGCTTACGGACGGACCTTTACAGGACTGAAGCTTTCTTT
v_gene: TRBV18; d_gene: TRBD1; len: 17; j_gene: TRBJ2-2; abundance: .; CDR3aa: CASSPLPGGPNTGELFF; CDR3nt: TGTGCCAGCTCACCACTACCAGGGGGCCCGAACACCGGGGAGCTGTTTTTT
v_gene: TRBV27; d_gene: .; len: 18; j_gene: TRBJ2-1; abundance: many; CDR3aa: CASSPHPEGHPNVNEQFF; CDR3nt: TGTGCCAGCAGTCCCCACCCGGAAGGCCACCCGAATGTCAATGAGCAGTTCTTC
v_gene: TRBV6-1; d_gene: TRBD2; len: 17; j_gene: TRBJ2-3; abundance: few; CDR3aa: CASSEVRAGGPTDTQYF; CDR3nt: TGTGCCAGCAGTGAAGTTCGGGCGGGAGGGCCGACAGATACGCAGTATTTT
v_gene: TRBV29-1; d_gene: TRBD1; len: 14; j_gene: TRBJ2-1; abundance: many; CDR3aa: CSGLATGVRGEQFF; CDR3nt: TGCAGCGGATTAGCGACAGGGGTTCGCGGTGAGCAGTTCTTC
v_gene: TRBV6-5; d_gene: .; len: 14; j_gene: TRBJ1-1; abundance: many; CDR3aa: CASSYEGRITEAFF; CDR3nt: TGTGCCAGCAGTTACGAGGGGCGGATCACTGAAGCTTTCTTT
v_gene: TRBV20-1; d_gene: .; len: 14; j_gene: TRBJ2-2; abundance: .; CDR3aa: CSARARGQTGEPFF; CDR3nt: TGCAGTGCTAGAGCCCGGGGCCAGACCGGGGAGCCGTTTTTT
v_gene: TRBV15; d_gene: .; len: 14; j_gene: TRBJ1-5; abundance: few; CDR3aa: CATSRDLSNQPQHF; CDR3nt: TGTGCCACCAGCAGAGATCTCTCCAATCAGCCCCAGCATTTT
v_gene: TRBV5-5; d_gene: .; len: 15; j_gene: TRBJ1-1; abundance: .; CDR3aa: CASSLWLAGVAEAFF; CDR3nt: TGTGCCAGCAGCTTGTGGTTGGCAGGGGTGGCTGAAGCTTTCTTT
v_gene: TRBV29-1; d_gene: .; len: 14; j_gene: TRBJ2-3; abundance: once; CDR3aa: CSVEESIRPNTQYF; CDR3nt: TGCAGCGTTGAAGAAAGTATCAGGCCGAATACGCAGTATTTT
v_gene: TRBV27; d_gene: TRBD2; len: 18; j_gene: TRBJ2-7; abundance: .; CDR3aa: CASSLGGPGSGSVAEQYF; CDR3nt: TGTGCCAGCAGTTTAGGTGGCCCGGGAAGCGGGAGTGTCGCCGAGCAGTACTTC
v_gene: TRBV27; d_gene: .; len: 16; j_gene: TRBJ2-1; abundance: many; CDR3aa: CASTSGIGEEYNEQFF; CDR3nt: TGTGCCAGCACCTCGGGAATCGGGGAAGAGTACAATGAGCAGTTCTTC